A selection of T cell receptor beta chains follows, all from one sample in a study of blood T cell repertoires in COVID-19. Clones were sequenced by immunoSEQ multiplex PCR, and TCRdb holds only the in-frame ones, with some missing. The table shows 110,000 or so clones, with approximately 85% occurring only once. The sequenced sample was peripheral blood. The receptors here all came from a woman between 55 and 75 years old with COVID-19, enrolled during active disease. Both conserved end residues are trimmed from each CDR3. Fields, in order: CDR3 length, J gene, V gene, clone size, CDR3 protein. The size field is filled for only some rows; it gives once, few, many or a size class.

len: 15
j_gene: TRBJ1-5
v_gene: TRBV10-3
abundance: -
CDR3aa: AISESAGRGSNQPQH

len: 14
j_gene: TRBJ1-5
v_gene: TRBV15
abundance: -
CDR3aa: ATSRDSAGQDQPQH

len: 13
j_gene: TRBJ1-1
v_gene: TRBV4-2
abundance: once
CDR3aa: ASSRQGESDTEAF

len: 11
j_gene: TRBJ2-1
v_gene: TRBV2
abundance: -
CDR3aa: ASKGLAGNEQF

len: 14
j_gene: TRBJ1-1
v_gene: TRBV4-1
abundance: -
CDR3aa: ASSPFIIGRSTEAF

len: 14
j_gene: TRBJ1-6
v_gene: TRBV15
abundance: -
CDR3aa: ATSVLGTGGASPLH

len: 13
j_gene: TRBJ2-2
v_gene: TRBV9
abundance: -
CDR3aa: ASSVDAGNTGELF

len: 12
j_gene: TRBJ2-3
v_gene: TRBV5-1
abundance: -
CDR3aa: ASSLTSEADTQY

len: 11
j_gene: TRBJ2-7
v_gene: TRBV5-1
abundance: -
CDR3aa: ASSKTGTYEQY

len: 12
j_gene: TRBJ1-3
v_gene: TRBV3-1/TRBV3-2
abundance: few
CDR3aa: ASSQTWSENTIY

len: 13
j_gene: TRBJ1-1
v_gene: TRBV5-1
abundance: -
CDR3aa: ASSFWTGSNTEAF

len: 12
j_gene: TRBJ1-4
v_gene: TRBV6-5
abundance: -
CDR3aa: ASTRQGAHEKLF

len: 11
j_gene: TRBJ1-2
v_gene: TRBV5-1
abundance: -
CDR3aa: ASSPSTGYGYT

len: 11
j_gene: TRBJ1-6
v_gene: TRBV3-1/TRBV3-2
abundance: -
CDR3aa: ASSQQSDSPLH

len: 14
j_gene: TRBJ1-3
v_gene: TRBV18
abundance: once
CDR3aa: ASSSRTANSGNTIY

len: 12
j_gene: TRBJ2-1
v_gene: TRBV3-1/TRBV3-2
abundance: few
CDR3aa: ASTSGGLYNEQF

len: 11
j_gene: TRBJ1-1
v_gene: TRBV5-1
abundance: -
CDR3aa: ASSQAGNTEAF

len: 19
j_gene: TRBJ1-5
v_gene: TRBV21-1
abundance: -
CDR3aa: ASRNDRGRISVPTPNQPQH

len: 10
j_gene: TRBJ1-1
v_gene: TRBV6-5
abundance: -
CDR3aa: ASSNGGREAF

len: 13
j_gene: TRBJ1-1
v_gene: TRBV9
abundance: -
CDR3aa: ASSQGVGWNTEAF

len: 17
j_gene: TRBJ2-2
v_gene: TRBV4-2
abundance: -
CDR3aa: ASSQVPLAGGPEAGELF

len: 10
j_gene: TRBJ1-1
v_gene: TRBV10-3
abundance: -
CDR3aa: ATGTVNPEAF

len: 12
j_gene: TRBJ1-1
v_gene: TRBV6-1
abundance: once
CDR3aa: ASSEGAMNTEAF

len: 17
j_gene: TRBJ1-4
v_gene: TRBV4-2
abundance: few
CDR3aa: ASSQDLGGAIATNEKLF

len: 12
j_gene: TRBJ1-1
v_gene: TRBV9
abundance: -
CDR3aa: ASSPPDRGTEAF

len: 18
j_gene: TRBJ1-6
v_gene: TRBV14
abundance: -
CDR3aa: ASSQTTGGLTDFYNSPLH

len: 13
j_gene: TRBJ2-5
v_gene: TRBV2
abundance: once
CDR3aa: ASSTRTGLQETQY

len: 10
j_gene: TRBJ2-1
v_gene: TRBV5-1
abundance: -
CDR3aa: ASSLGQTEQF

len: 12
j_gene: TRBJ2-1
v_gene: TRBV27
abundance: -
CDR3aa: ASRLGLVNNEQF

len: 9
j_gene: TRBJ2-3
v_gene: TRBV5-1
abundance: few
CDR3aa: ASRGRDTQY

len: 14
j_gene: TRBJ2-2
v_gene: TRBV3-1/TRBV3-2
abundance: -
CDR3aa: ASSLYGTGGTGELF

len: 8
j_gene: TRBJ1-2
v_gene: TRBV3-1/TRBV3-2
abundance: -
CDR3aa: ASSFVSVT

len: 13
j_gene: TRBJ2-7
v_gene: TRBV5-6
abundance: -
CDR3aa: ASSYRGTGAYEQY

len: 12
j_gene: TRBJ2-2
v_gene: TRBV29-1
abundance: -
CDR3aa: SVESQVNYGELF

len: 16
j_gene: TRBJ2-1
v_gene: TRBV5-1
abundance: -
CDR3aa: ASSLGLAVRSSYNEQF

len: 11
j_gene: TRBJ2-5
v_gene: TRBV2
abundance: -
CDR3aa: ASSELKKETQY

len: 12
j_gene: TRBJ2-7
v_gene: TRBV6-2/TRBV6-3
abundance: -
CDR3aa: ASSYEAGDYEQY

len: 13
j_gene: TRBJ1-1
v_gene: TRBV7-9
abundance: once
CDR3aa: ASSPWGQGNTEAF

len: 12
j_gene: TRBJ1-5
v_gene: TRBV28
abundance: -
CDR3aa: ASSTVFGNQPQH

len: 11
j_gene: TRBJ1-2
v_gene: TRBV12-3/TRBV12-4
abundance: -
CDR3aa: ASSSSTGGGYT

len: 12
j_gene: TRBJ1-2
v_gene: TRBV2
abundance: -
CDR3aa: ASRPNEGANGYT

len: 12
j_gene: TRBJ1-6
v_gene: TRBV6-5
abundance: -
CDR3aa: ASSYLRRNSPLH

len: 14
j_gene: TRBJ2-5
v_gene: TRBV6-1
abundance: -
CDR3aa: ASSDGAGAYWEAQY

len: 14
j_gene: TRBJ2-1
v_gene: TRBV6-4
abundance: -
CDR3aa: ASSPLAGQPYNEQF

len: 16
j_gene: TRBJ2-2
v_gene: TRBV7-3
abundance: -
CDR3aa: ASSPTGGEVQSTGELF

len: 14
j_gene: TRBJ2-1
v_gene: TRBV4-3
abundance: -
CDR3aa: ASSHSGTGSYNEQF

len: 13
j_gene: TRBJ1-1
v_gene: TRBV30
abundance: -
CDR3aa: AWGPGGGEDTEAF

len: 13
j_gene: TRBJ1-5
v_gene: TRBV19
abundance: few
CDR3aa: ASSIDQEGAQPQH

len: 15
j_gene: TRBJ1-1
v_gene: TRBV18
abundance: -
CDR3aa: ASSPPFSGRGSTEAF

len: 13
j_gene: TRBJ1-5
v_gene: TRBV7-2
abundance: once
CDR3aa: ASSLTTGGNQPQH

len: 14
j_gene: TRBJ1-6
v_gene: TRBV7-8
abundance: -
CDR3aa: ASSLGQGGFNSPLH

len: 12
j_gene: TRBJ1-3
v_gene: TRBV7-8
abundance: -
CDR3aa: ASSPDRSENTIY

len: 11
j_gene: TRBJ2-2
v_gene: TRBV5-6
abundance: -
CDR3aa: ASRGRKTGELF